A single sample gave rise to the 18 T cell receptor beta chains below, sequenced in a study of T-cell reconstitution after alpha-beta-depleted transplantation in children. It was with unique molecular identifiers that the TCRbeta library was prepared. TCRdb re-called the PCR reads through MiXCR, storing one row per CDR3 protein. The data contain about 980,000 distinct CDR3 sequences, about 29% of them singletons. Sequencing was performed on PBMCs, mostly from graft donor cells, taken 360 days after TCRalphabeta/CD19-depleted stem cell transplant. The receptors here all came from a boy under two years old who had a stem cell transplant for SCID, so the T cells may come from the graft donor.

This clonotype was counted between two and nine times. This chain joins TRBV20-1 and TRBJ2-3; a weak D match, TRBD1 (5 bases). The CDR3 loop spans 13 amino acids. The germline gives CDR1 DFQATT, CDR2 SNEGSKA (reference sequence). V was pared by 7 bases and J by 1 base, with 12 bases between. Here the CDR3 reads CSEGPRGTDTQYF. In DNA form, the CDR3 reads TGCAGTGAGGGCCCCAGGGGCACAGATACGCAGTATTTT.

The chain carries TRBV28 and TRBJ2-3; 9 nucleotides match TRBD1. Per the germline V gene, CDR1 is MDHEN and CDR2 is SYDVKM. The CDR3 runs 15 residues. The V and J ends lost 5 bases and 7 bases, in that order; junction bases with no gene match: 10. The CDR3 nucleotides read TGTGCCAGCAGTCCACCCCCAGGGACAGGGCATACGCAGTATTTT. Its translation: CASSPPPGTGHTQYF.

The rearrangement joins TRBV2 to TRBJ2-5; perhaps TRBD2 as D (6 bases). Trimming took 8 bases from V and 5 from J, leaving 21 bases between them. The CDR3 has 15 residues. The germline V gene encodes CDR1 SNHLY and CDR2 FYNNEI. DNA for the CDR3: TGTGCCAGCGCACATGGGGTCCAACGGGAGGAGACCCAGTACTTC. Amino acid sequence: CASAHGVQREETQYF. The whole variable domain, filled in from reference TRBV2 and TRBJ2-5, reads EPEVTQTPSHQVTQMGQEVILRCVPISNHLYFYWYRQILGQKVEFLVSFYNNEISEKSEIFDDQFSVERPDGSNFTLKIRSTKLEDSAMYFCASAHGVQREETQYFGPGTRLLVL.

This clonotype was detected ten times or more. The rearrangement joins TRBV24-1 to TRBJ2-2; maybe TRBD1 (5 bases). Trimming removed 6 bases from V and 0 bases from J, with 10 bases in between. The CDR3 runs to 15 residues. Germline V CDR1 and CDR2: KGHDR, SFDVKD. CDR3 DNA sequence: TGTGCCACCAGTTTGAGGACACCGAACACCGGGGAGCTGTTTTTT. This sequence encodes CATSLRTPNTGELFF.

The chain has TRBV5-6 and TRBJ2-1; 15 nucleotides agree with TRBD2. V was pared by 4 bases and J by 0 bases, with 8 bases of the junction left unmatched. CDR3 length equals 19 residues. From germline, CDR1 is SGHDT and CDR2 YYEEEE. The CDR3 reads CASSAGTSGGTRSYNEQFF. The CDR3, as DNA: TGTGCCAGCAGCGCCGGGACTAGCGGGGGGACCCGCTCCTACAATGAGCAGTTCTTC. Full variable domain (rest looked up from reference TRBV5-6 and TRBJ2-1): DAGVTQSPTHLIKTRGQQVTLRCSPKSGHDTVSWYQQALGQGPQFIFQYYEEEERQRGNFPDRFSGHQFPNYSSELNVNALLLGDSALYLCASSAGTSGGTRSYNEQFFGPGTRLTVL.

This clonotype was picked up a small number of times. The chain uses TRBV5-6 and TRBJ1-2; D is unclear. CDR1 and CDR2 (germline): SGHDT, YYEEEE. The CDR3 is 16 residues long. Trimming stripped 2 bases from V and 3 bases from J, with 17 bases between. The CDR3 sequence: CASSFPYGSDYYGYTF. The CDR3 DNA reads TGTGCCAGCAGCTTCCCATATGGGTCAGACTACTATGGCTACACCTTC.

This chain connects TRBV11-1 to TRBJ2-1; D possibly corresponds to TRBD2 (5 bases). Trimming removed 8 bases from V and 3 bases from J, with 26 bases in between. CDR1 is SGHAT and CDR2 is FQDESV in the germline V gene (reference sequence). The CDR3 runs to 18 residues. The CDR3 DNA sequence: TGTGCCAGCTCTCTAGCCGGCCACGAATCCCAGCTCTACAATGAGCAGTTCTTC. Protein sequence: CASSLAGHESQLYNEQFF.

The rearrangement links TRBV2 to TRBJ2-6, with D tentatively TRBD2 (5 bases). The germline gives CDR1 SNHLY, CDR2 FYNNEI. The CDR3 consists of 14 residues. With 8 bases removed from V and 0 bases from J, the gap between germline ends came to 8 bases. CDR3 loop: CASSTSSGANVLTF. CDR3 DNA: TGTGCCAGCTCCACTAGCTCTGGGGCCAACGTCCTGACTTTC.

V gene TRBV5-1 combines with J gene TRBJ2-3; TRBD2 matches at 11 bases. Germline lookup yields CDR1 SGHRS and CDR2 YFSETQ. This CDR3 region has 16 residues. V gave up 4 bases and J gave up 7 bases; unmatched junction bases: 11. CDR3 sequence (DNA): TGCGCCAGCAGCCTCCGTCGTAGCGGGGGGGCAAATACGCAGTATTTT. It codes for CASSLRRSGGANTQYF.

The chain links TRBV5-1 to TRBJ2-2; 9 positions agree with TRBD1. With 5 bases clipped from V and 5 bases from J, the junction kept 4 bases outside the gene matches. Per the germline V gene, CDR1 is SGHRS and CDR2 is YFSETQ. This CDR3 has 14 residues. CDR3 loop: CASRTDRGTGELFF. The CDR3 region has the DNA TGCGCCAGCAGGACGGACAGGGGTACCGGGGAGCTGTTTTTT.

The table lists this clonotype with a few counts. The chain employs TRBV6-1 and TRBJ2-3, with D possibly matching TRBD2 (5 bases). CDR3 length: 17 residues. The germline CDR1 and CDR2 sequences are MNHNS and SASEGT. V lost 8 bases and J lost 5, with 26 bases in between. The CDR3 loop reads CASAEGPTWGMLDTQYF. As DNA, the CDR3 is TGTGCCAGCGCCGAGGGTCCCACGTGGGGAATGCTAGATACGCAGTATTTT.

This clonotype occurred a few times. The chain joins TRBV30 to TRBJ1-5; 9 bases agree with TRBD1. CDR1 and CDR2 (germline): GTSNPN, SVGIG (reference sequence). CDR3 size: 14 residues. V was clipped by 3 bases and J by 7 bases; unmatched bases: 7. CDR3 bases: TGTGCCTGGAGCAGGACAGGGGTGGACCAGCCCCAGCATTTT. It translates to CAWSRTGVDQPQHF.

This clonotype appeared a few times. The chain couples TRBV29-1 to TRBJ2-1, with 9 bases matching TRBD2. CDR3 length: 16 amino acids. Germline assignment: CDR1 SQVTM and CDR2 ANQGSEA. Trimming cost V 0 bases and J 4 bases; bases outside gene matches: 7. CDR3 nucleotides: TGCAGCGTTGAAGATTATAGCGGGGGAGTGTACAATGAGCAGTTCTTC. Its translation: CSVEDYSGGVYNEQFF.

The CDR3 here is CATSDTTGARTQYF. CDR3 sequence (DNA): TGTGCCACCAGTGACACGACAGGGGCCCGTACGCAGTATTTT. This chain joins TRBV24-1 and TRBJ2-3, with 8 nucleotides matching TRBD1. The germline V gene encodes CDR1 KGHDR and CDR2 SFDVKD. V gave up 4 bases and J gave up 8 bases; unmatched junction bases: 7. The length of the CDR3 is 14 residues.

The table lists this clonotype with a few counts. This chain joins TRBV20-1 and TRBJ2-3; D is possibly TRBD2 (5 bases). Trimming stripped 7 bases from V and 3 bases from J, with 14 bases between. This CDR3 region has 13 residues. The germline V gene has CDR1 DFQATT and CDR2 SNEGSKA (reference sequence). The CDR3 is CSVTRGRTDTQYF. Written as DNA, the CDR3 is TGCAGTGTCACACGGGGAAGGACAGATACGCAGTATTTT.

This sequence joins TRBV5-1 and TRBJ2-3; D remains unclear. This CDR3 has 14 amino acids. Germline V gene sequence: CDR1 SGHRS, CDR2 YFSETQ. Deletions cut 1 base from V and 4 bases from J, with 10 bases between. CDR3 loop: CASSLNSVADTQYF. Written as DNA, the CDR3 is TGCGCCAGCAGCTTGAACTCGGTCGCAGATACGCAGTATTTT. Full variable domain (missing parts from reference TRBV5-1 and TRBJ2-3): KAGVTQTPRYLIKTRGQQVTLSCSPISGHRSVSWYQQTPGQGLQFLFEYFSETQRNKGNFPGRFSGRQFSNSRSEMNVSTLELGDSALYLCASSLNSVADTQYFGPGTRLTVL.

CDR3 DNA sequence: TGTGCCAGCAGTCCCCTAGGGACAGGGAAAGAGACCCAGTACTTC. It is translated as CASSPLGTGKETQYF. This chain uses TRBV28 with TRBJ2-5, with TRBD1 matching 9 bases. The V gene's germline CDR1 is MDHEN and CDR2 SYDVKM. Trimming cost V 5 bases and J 3 bases; bases outside gene matches: 7. The CDR3 spans 15 residues.

This clonotype was found a few times. The chain carries TRBV4-1 and TRBJ2-7; 13 bases align to TRBD2. Trimming removed 1 base from V and 1 base from J; junction bases left unmatched: 7. The CDR3 totals 18 residues. Germline V gives CDR1 MGHRA, CDR2 YSYEKL. CDR3 amino acids: CASSQGWGTSGASYEQYF. CDR3 nucleotide sequence: TGCGCCAGCAGCCAAGGGTGGGGGACTAGCGGGGCTTCCTACGAGCAGTACTTC.